This T cell receptor (beta chain) was obtained from a study of siplizumab effects on memory and regulatory T cells. The CDR3 consists of 13 residues. Between the trimmed V and J ends, which lost 6 bases and 2 bases, there was a span of 10 bases. The germline CDR1 and CDR2 sequences are MNHNY and SVGAGI (reference sequence). Clones were read by immunoSEQ multiplex PCR, and TCRdb kept only the in-frame ones, dropping some. The data show tens of thousands of clones, 88% seen once. The material sequenced was Tregs sorted from blood. The TCR comes from a human donor in good health. The J gene is TRBJ1-1, the V gene TRBV6-6; D remains ambiguous. The CDR3 nucleotides are TGTGCCAGCAGGATTCAAACAAACACTGAAGCTTTCTTT. It is translated as CASRIQTNTEAFF.